This TCR beta chain was observed in a study of cytomegalovirus exposure and HLA in healthy donors. Study outcomes and limitations: The study listed roughly 150 cytomegalovirus-associated TCR beta chains. The authors confirmed in vitro that a few CMV-associated chains were specific for CMV antigens.

Germline CDR1 MNHEY, CDR2 SVGAGI. This CDR3 comprises 11 residues. The V end was cut by 4 bases, the J end by 5 bases, with 5 bases between. This clone showed up just once. The antigen is not known. The assay was immunoSEQ multiplex PCR, and TCRdb's table has in-frame clones only and misses some. The sample yields some 130,000 clones, about 88% seen once. The donors were members of the approximately 120-subject validation cohort (separate from the approximately 730-subject first cohort). The chain joins TRBV6-5 to TRBJ2-5; possible D gene TRBD2, 5 bases. This TCR derives from a woman aged 18-30 years in good health and CMV-seronegative. The sequenced sample was PBMCs. The CDR3 DNA is TGTGCCAGCAGTTGGAGGGAGACCCAGTACTTC. As protein: CASSWRETQYF.